What follows are 26 T cell receptor beta chains derived from one specimen sequenced in a study of response to subunit inactivated influenza vaccine listed by TCRdb under 2018. Receptors were amplified or captured by RT-PCR. Sequencing instrument: Illumina HiSeq 2500. TCRdb trimmed the raw reads at Q25, called clones with MiXCR and kept productive beta chains. Duplicate CDR3 protein sequences are folded into a single record with the most common DNA and genes. In this sample the table shows under 800,000 distinct CDR3 sequences, around 14% of which occur a single time. The ten largest clones add up to approximately 6.5% of the sample. The source was PBMCs from blood, collected approximately 15 days before vaccination. The receptors stem from a man aged 50 to 60 who received an inactivated influenza vaccine. Donor details come from another sample of the same person, matched by shared clones.

This chain uses TRBV6-1 with TRBJ1-1; 7 bases align to TRBD1. Per germline, CDR1 MNHNS and CDR2 SASEGT. The V gene end was trimmed by 6 bases and the J gene end by 8 bases; junction bases not matched to a gene: 6. The CDR3 runs to 12 residues. CDR3 sequence reads: CASRPTGVEAFF. The DNA for the CDR3 is TGTGCCAGCAGACCAACAGGGGTGGAAGCTTTCTTT.

This chain connects TRBV28 to TRBJ1-6; D perhaps matches TRBD1 (5 bases). Looked up from germline, CDR1 is MDHEN and CDR2 is SYDVKM. V gave up 5 bases and J gave up 4 bases, with 12 bases separating them. This CDR3 region has 15 residues. The CDR3 nucleotides are TGTGCCAGCAGTCCAACCCAGGGTTATAATTCACCCCTCCACTTT. Protein sequence: CASSPTQGYNSPLHF.

Comments on this clonotype: The junction does not match germline at one end; this may be a read error. The gene calls are TRBV28 and TRBJ1-1; D uncertain. Germline assignment: CDR1 MDHEN and CDR2 SYDVKM. The CDR3 contains 11 residues. The CDR3 coding sequence is TGTGCCATCAGTCGTAACACTGAAGCTTTCTTT. Its protein is CAISRNTEAFF.

The chain links TRBV27 to TRBJ2-3; the match to TRBD2 covers 8 bases. J was trimmed by 3 bases and V by 2 bases; bases with no gene match: 10. Germline V gene lookup returns CDR1 MNHEY and CDR2 SMNVEV (reference sequence). The CDR3 is 17 residues long. CDR3 DNA: TGTGCCAGCAGTTTAGATCCCCGGGAGGGAGGGACAGATACGCAGTATTTT. It is translated as CASSLDPREGGTDTQYF.

The table lists this clonotype with a few counts. CDR3 loop: CASSPGRVLGHEQYF. CDR3 sequence (DNA): TGCGCCAGCAGCCCTGGACGGGTATTGGGCCACGAGCAGTACTTC. This chain uses TRBV5-1 with TRBJ2-7; no clear D. The CDR3 loop spans 15 amino acids. CDR1 is SGHRS and CDR2 is YFSETQ in the germline V gene. Trimming took off 4 bases at V and 5 bases at J, with 19 bases between the two ends.

This clonotype was recorded a few times. The gene calls are TRBV4-2 and TRBJ1-6; weak D call: TRBD1 (5 bases). This CDR3 is built from 16 residues. The germline V gene encodes CDR1 LGHNA and CDR2 YNFKEQ. V lost 1 base and J lost 12, with 19 bases in between. CDR3 coding DNA: TGTGCCAGCAGCCAAGTGTCGGGACGAGGGGTTGTACCCCTCCACTTT. It is translated as CASSQVSGRGVVPLHF.

CDR3 nucleotide sequence: TGTGCCAGCTCGGGACAGGGGAGGTGGAACACTGAAGCTTTCTTT. This encodes CASSGQGRWNTEAFF. The gene calls are TRBV18 and TRBJ1-1; 10 positions agree with TRBD1. CDR3 length: 15 amino acids. Germline V gene lookup returns CDR1 KGHSH and CDR2 LQKENI. Trimming took 6 bases from V and 1 from J; bases not matched to a gene: 5.

The chain uses TRBV6-1 and TRBJ2-4; a weak D match, TRBD1 (6 bases). Trimming took off 6 bases at V and 7 bases at J, with 16 bases between the two ends. In germline, CDR1 is MNHNS, CDR2 SASEGT. The length of the CDR3 is 14 residues. The CDR3 region has the DNA TGTGCCAGCAGACCCGGACAGTTTTATAACATTCAGTACTTC. Amino acids: CASRPGQFYNIQYF.

V gene TRBV18 combines with J gene TRBJ2-1; D is perhaps TRBD1 (6 bases). This CDR3 contains 14 residues. CDR1 KGHSH and CDR2 LQKENI come from the germline V gene. V was shortened by 3 bases and J by 5 bases, with 11 bases between the two germline ends. This CDR3 is CASSPTGWHNEQFF. CDR3 in DNA: TGTGCCAGCTCACCTACAGGGTGGCACAATGAGCAGTTCTTC.

There are many counts of this clonotype. The V call is TRBV5-1, the J call TRBJ2-7, with TRBD2 as a possible D gene (6 bases). This CDR3 has 14 residues. V was pared by 4 bases and J by 0 bases, with 11 bases between. Germline V gene data show CDR1 as SGHRS and CDR2 as YFSETQ. The CDR3 spells CASSGGAGSYEQYF. As DNA, the CDR3 is TGCGCCAGCAGCGGCGGGGCCGGCTCCTACGAGCAGTACTTC.

The gene calls are TRBV4-2 and TRBJ2-7; 11 bases are shared with TRBD1. With 3 bases clipped from V and 5 bases from J, the junction kept 6 bases outside the gene matches. CDR1 and CDR2 from the germline V gene are LGHNA and YNFKEQ. The CDR3 extends over 15 amino acids. Written as DNA, the CDR3 is TGTGCCAGCAGCCAGAGGACAGGGGGCAACGACGAGCAGTACTTC. It yields the protein CASSQRTGGNDEQYF.

The V and J genes are TRBV6-2 or TRBV6-3 and TRBJ1-1; 10 bases are shared with TRBD1. The V gene's germline CDR1 is MNHEY and CDR2 SVGEGT. V shed 2 bases and J 4 bases; nucleotides not matched to a gene: 4. The CDR3 loop spans 15 amino acids. CDR3 sequence (DNA): TGTGCCAGCAGTTACGACGGACAGGGGGGCACTGAAGCTTTCTTT. Translating gives CASSYDGQGGTEAFF.

The chain is built from TRBV5-1 and TRBJ1-1, with D unclear. Looked up from germline, CDR1 is SGHRS and CDR2 is YFSETQ. Deletions cut 1 base from V and 1 base from J, with 8 bases between. This CDR3 is built from 14 residues. This CDR3 is CASSLQEANTEAFF. In DNA form, the CDR3 reads TGCGCCAGCAGCTTGCAGGAGGCGAACACTGAAGCTTTCTTT.

V usage is TRBV6-2 or TRBV6-3 and J usage is TRBJ2-3; no reliable D call. CDR1 and CDR2 (germline): MNHEY, SVGEGT. The CDR3 has 11 residues. V gave up 8 bases and J gave up 2 bases, with 5 bases separating them. CDR3 sequence reads: CASGYTDTQYF. In DNA form, the CDR3 reads TGTGCCAGCGGGTACACAGATACGCAGTATTTT.

This rearrangement joins TRBV9 to TRBJ2-5; no firm D call. The V end was cut by 0 bases, the J end by 5 bases, with 8 bases between. The CDR3 consists of 13 residues. In germline, CDR1 is SGDLS, CDR2 YYNGEE. The CDR3 spells CASSVAVSETQYF. DNA of the CDR3: TGTGCCAGCAGCGTAGCCGTGTCGGAGACCCAGTACTTC.

This clonotype turned up a few times. This sequence joins TRBV7-9 and TRBJ2-7, with 12 nucleotides matching TRBD1. J lost 1 base, V lost 6 bases, and 4 bases had no gene match. Germline V gene data show CDR1 as SEHNR and CDR2 as FQNEAQ (reference sequence). The CDR3 spans 15 residues. In DNA, the CDR3 is TGTGCCAGCAGGGGACAGGGGGCGCGATCCTACGAGCAGTACTTC. This encodes CASRGQGARSYEQYF.

The sample holds many counts of this clonotype. The chain uses TRBV14 and TRBJ2-6; D is uncertain. With 1 base removed from V and 0 bases from J, the gap between germline ends came to 10 bases. The CDR3 has 17 amino acids. Germline V gene lookup returns CDR1 SGHDN and CDR2 FVKESK. Written as DNA, the CDR3 is TGTGCCAGCAGCCAAGGGGCTGTTCGCTCTGGGGCCAACGTCCTGACTTTC. Translating it yields CASSQGAVRSGANVLTF.

The sample holds a few counts of this clonotype. The chain combines TRBV4-1 with TRBJ2-1; 8 nucleotides agree with TRBD2. This CDR3 comprises 16 residues. J lost 5 bases, V lost 0 bases, and 6 bases had no gene match. In germline, CDR1 is MGHRA, CDR2 YSYEKL. CDR3 sequence: CASSQDLRTSHNEQFF. The CDR3 DNA is TGCGCCAGCAGCCAAGATCTACGGACTAGCCACAATGAGCAGTTCTTC.

This sequence joins TRBV3-1 and TRBJ2-1; D might be TRBD2 (5 bases). The CDR3 has 14 amino acids. The germline CDR1 and CDR2 sequences are LGHDT and YNNKEL (reference sequence). V gave up 4 bases and J gave up 5 bases, with 12 bases separating them. CDR3 DNA sequence: TGTGCCAGCAGCCTGAGGACTCTTAACAATGAGCAGTTCTTC. The encoded protein is CASSLRTLNNEQFF.

The V and J genes are TRBV19 and TRBJ2-1; D is unresolved. This CDR3 is 15 amino acids long. V was pared by 4 bases and J by 6 bases, with 16 bases between. Germline V gene sequence: CDR1 LNHDA, CDR2 SQIVND (reference sequence). DNA for the CDR3: TGTGCCAGTAGTAAGGGTGAGCAAAGAGCCAATGAGCAGTTCTTC. This encodes CASSKGEQRANEQFF.

This clonotype was detected ten times or more. This sequence joins TRBV6-2 or TRBV6-3 and TRBJ2-7; TRBD1 might be the D (6 bases). CDR3 size: 14 residues. Trimming removed 7 bases from V and 7 bases from J, with 20 bases in between. Germline CDR1 MNHEY, CDR2 SVGEGT. In nucleotides, the CDR3 is TGTGCCAGCAAACAGGGACCGCGCTGGAGAGAGCAGTACTTC. It translates to CASKQGPRWREQYF.

This clonotype was seen a handful of times. This chain uses TRBV7-9 with TRBJ2-7, with 10 bases that match TRBD2. The CDR3 is 14 residues long. The V gene's germline CDR1 is SEHNR and CDR2 FQNEAQ (reference sequence). V lost 5 bases, J lost 2 bases, and 3 bases stayed unmatched. CDR3 region: CASSTGLAPYEQYF. The CDR3 nucleotides are TGTGCCAGCAGCACGGGACTAGCGCCCTACGAGCAGTACTTC.

In its sample, this clonotype was seen a few times. The chain couples TRBV19 to TRBJ2-1; tentatively, D is TRBD2 (5 bases). Trimming took off 4 bases at V and 7 bases at J, with 11 bases between the two ends. The CDR3 is made up of 13 amino acids. In germline, CDR1 is LNHDA, CDR2 SQIVND (reference sequence). The CDR3 loop is CASSNTGGNEQFF. The CDR3 DNA sequence: TGTGCCAGTAGTAATACGGGCGGGAATGAGCAGTTCTTC.

The genes are TRBV7-2 and TRBJ1-4, with 7 bases identical to TRBD1. V trimming: 5 bases; J trimming: 7 bases; junction bases outside the gene matches: 10. Germline values: CDR1 SGHTA, CDR2 FQGNSA. The CDR3 loop spans 15 amino acids. CDR3 sequence reads: CASSPVRDSTEKLFF. CDR3 coding DNA: TGTGCCAGCAGCCCCGTCCGGGACAGTACTGAAAAACTGTTTTTT.

This sequence joins TRBV3-1 and TRBJ2-2; possible D gene TRBD1, 5 bases. Germline lookup yields CDR1 LGHDT and CDR2 YNNKEL (reference sequence). CDR3 length: 16 residues. V was clipped by 1 base and J by 1 base, with 10 bases between them. CDR3 bases: TGTGCCAGCAGCCAAGGGTCAAGGGGGAACACCGGGGAGCTGTTTTTT. Its protein is CASSQGSRGNTGELFF.

This clonotype has only a few counts. The rearrangement uses TRBV20-1 and TRBJ2-2; 7 bases agree with TRBD2. The V gene end was trimmed by 6 bases and the J gene end by 8 bases; junction bases not matched to a gene: 15. From germline, CDR1 is DFQATT and CDR2 SNEGSKA (reference sequence). The CDR3 runs to 15 residues. The CDR3 here is CSARSRDYSLGELFF. The CDR3 region has the DNA TGCAGTGCAAGGAGTCGGGACTATTCTCTGGGGGAGCTGTTTTTT.